The subject of this entry is one TCR beta chain. The target antigen is unknown. The junction differs from germline at one of its ends, possibly a read error. This sample was included in a study of T cells in Graves' hyperthyroidism and ophthalmopathy. If no ophthalmopathy progression occurred within 18 months, Graves' hyperthyroidism was stable. The study excluded patients with uncontrolled infection, other autoimmune disease, pregnancy or lactation. Germline CDR1 is LNHNV and CDR2 is YYDKDF (reference sequence). The CDR3 covers 15 residues. RNA transcripts yielded amplified TCR beta CDR3 regions. The primer set for the first-round RT-PCR of the TCR CDR3 was HTBI. One entry per CDR3 protein results from TCRdb running MiXCR on the multiplex PCR reads. The sample holds roughly 580,000 distinct CDR3 sequences; under 60% are singletons and the top ten take just under 8.5%. Notes on the study in general: From stable hyperthyroidism, ophthalmopathy was separated by a 13 V-J model. The model forecast ophthalmopathy, anticipating it by a median about 7 months before onset.

What was sequenced was peripheral blood or thyroid tissue (not recorded which). The receptor comes from a woman aged 18-29 years with Graves' hyperthyroidism. The chain couples TRBV15 to TRBJ2-7, with 13 bases that match TRBD2. The CDR3 protein is CASSGTSGIKYEQYF. The CDR3 DNA sequence: TGTGCCAGCAGCGGGACTAGCGGGATTAAGTACGAGCAGTACTTC.